These 8 T cell receptor beta chains came from one sample sequenced in a study of blood T cell repertoires in COVID-19. TCRdb keeps only in-frame clones here, not all; method: immunoSEQ multiplex PCR. The sample consists of roughly 250,000 clones, around nine tenths of them appearing once. The material sequenced was PBMCs or T cells enriched from blood (not recorded which). These receptors were collected from a woman aged 18-30 years who had recovered from COVID-19.

This chain uses TRBV19 with TRBJ2-1, with 12 nucleotides matching TRBD2. The CDR3 contains 16 residues. J gave up 4 bases and V 4 bases, and 5 bases lay outside the gene matches. The germline CDR1 and CDR2 sequences are LNHDA and SQIVND (reference sequence). The CDR3 is CASSKELAGGYNEQFF. DNA for the CDR3: TGTGCCAGTAGTAAAGAACTAGCGGGGGGATACAATGAGCAGTTCTTC.

The genes are TRBV7-6 and TRBJ1-1; no definite D call. Trimming cost V 4 bases and J 0 bases, with 3 bases left between them. Germline CDR1 SGHVS, CDR2 FNYEAQ. The CDR3 runs 12 residues. DNA for the CDR3: TGTGCCAGCAGCTCTATGAACACTGAAGCTTTCTTT. It yields the protein CASSSMNTEAFF.

This chain joins TRBV11-1 and TRBJ1-6; D is perhaps TRBD1 (5 bases). The V gene lost 2 bases and the J gene lost 8 bases, with 10 bases spanning the gap. Per germline, CDR1 SGHAT and CDR2 FQDESV (reference sequence). This CDR3 spans 14 amino acids. The CDR3 loop reads CASSLSGSHSPLHF. CDR3 nucleotides: TGTGCCAGCAGCTTATCAGGGTCCCATTCACCCCTCCACTTT.

The chain is built from TRBV6-5 and TRBJ1-1; the match to TRBD1 covers 7 bases. Germline V gene sequence: CDR1 MNHEY, CDR2 SVGAGI. This CDR3 has 15 residues. The junction had 8 bases not matched to a gene; V was cut back by 6 bases and J by 1 base. The CDR3 protein is CASRPHGTANTEAFF. The CDR3 region has the DNA TGTGCCAGCAGGCCCCATGGGACAGCGAACACTGAAGCTTTCTTT.

The chain combines TRBV9 with TRBJ2-1, with TRBD2 identical over 13 bases. This CDR3 has 17 residues. Germline trimming cut 6 bases from V and 5 bases from J; bases unmatched to any gene: 11. Germline V gene sequence: CDR1 SGDLS, CDR2 YYNGEE. For the CDR3, the DNA is TGTGCCAGCACCGAAGGACTAGCGGGAGCTCTGAACAATGAGCAGTTCTTC. Its protein is CASTEGLAGALNNEQFF.

V and J are TRBV7-2 and TRBJ1-4, with 7 bases matching TRBD1. This CDR3 has 15 residues. The junction had 11 bases not matched to a gene; V was cut back by 5 bases and J by 8 bases. Germline values: CDR1 SGHTA, CDR2 FQGNSA. The CDR3 here is CASSITGAGAEKLFF. DNA for the CDR3: TGTGCCAGCAGCATTACAGGGGCTGGAGCAGAAAAACTGTTTTTT.

The rearrangement joins TRBV7-9 to TRBJ2-2; tentative D call: TRBD2 (5 bases). The CDR3 loop spans 14 amino acids. Trimming shortened V by 7 bases and J by 3 bases, and 12 bases separated the two germline ends. Germline assignment: CDR1 SEHNR and CDR2 FQNEAQ (reference sequence). The CDR3 bases are TGTGCCAGCATCCCCCTCGGGGACACCGGGGAGCTGTTTTTT. As protein: CASIPLGDTGELFF.

The rearrangement joins TRBV7-8 to TRBJ2-3; 9 positions match TRBD2. CDR1 is SGHVS, CDR2 FQNEAQ, per germline. The CDR3 has 19 residues. The V and J ends lost 0 bases and 2 bases, in that order; junction bases with no gene match: 12. This CDR3 is CASSLAGFRAGGYTDTQYF. The CDR3 DNA reads as TGTGCCAGCAGCTTAGCGGGATTCCGAGCGGGGGGATACACAGATACGCAGTATTTT.